This T cell receptor beta chain was sequenced in a study of chemoradiotherapy in HPV16-positive cancers. Across the study: A couple of HPV16-positive patients' cells yielded candidate HPV-specific clones and common motifs.

Sequenced by immunoSEQ multiplex PCR; TCRdb stores in-frame clones only, minus some. The table has some 14,000 clones, roughly 73% seen once; the top ten hold less than 1.5%. Germline CDR1 and CDR2: LNHDA and SQIVND (reference sequence). Deletions cut 5 bases from V and 1 base from J, with 11 bases between. CDR3 length equals 14 residues. A single count supports this clone. Sample collection occurred from a patient who underwent chemoradiotherapy. The V and J genes are TRBV19 and TRBJ1-1; D not resolved. This clonotype was obtained from a human donor with HPV-associated anogenital cancer. CDR3 nucleotide sequence: TGTGCCAGTAGTTCCTCATCCGGGAACACTGAAGCTTTCTTT. It specifies CASSSSSGNTEAFF.